This T cell receptor (beta chain) was retrieved from a study of technical replicates of blood from a few donors. Deletions cut 5 bases from V and 7 bases from J, with 11 bases between. This CDR3 region has 12 residues. Germline CDR1 reads MNHNY; CDR2 reads SVGAGI (reference sequence). Sequenced by immunoSEQ multiplex PCR; TCRdb stores in-frame clones only, minus some. The table includes roughly 60,000 clones, 86% detected once. The sample consisted of PBMCs. The rearrangement uses TRBV6-6 and TRBJ2-5; maybe TRBD2 (6 bases). The clonotype was recovered from a human donor in good health. Some clones in this sample may be carry-over from other donors' samples. The CDR3 sequence is CASSPDGGTQYF. The CDR3 DNA sequence: TGTGCCAGCAGTCCGGACGGGGGGACCCAGTACTTC.